The 24 T cell receptor beta chains reported below all come from one sample, sequenced in a study of blood T cells in healthy people across ages. PCR was performed a second time for about 7 to 12 cycles using a sample-barcoded 5' primer and a J-beta primer mix. Via MiXCR, TCRdb re-called the 5' RACE reads, giving one row per CDR3 protein. Of about 1.8 million distinct CDR3 sequences in the sample, roughly 49% were seen once. The sequenced sample consisted of blood. The receptor source for this set is a middle-aged woman in good health.

The genes are TRBV7-6 and TRBJ2-7; a possible D gene is TRBD1 (6 bases). The DNA matches TRBJ2-4 better at its end, which makes the J call doubtful. The CDR3 is 18 residues long. Germline values: CDR1 SGHVS, CDR2 FNYEAQ. The CDR3, as DNA: TGTGCCAGCAGCTCTTGGCGTATAACAGGGCTTCGAGGTAACATTCAGTACTTC. Encoded protein: CASSSWRITGLRGNIQYF.

Ten or more counts support this clonotype. Relative to the germline gene, one junction end is altered; a read error may explain this. CDR3 protein: CASSLGGGATDTQYF. CDR3 coding DNA: TGTGCCAGCAGTTTAGGCGGGGGGGCTACAGATACGCAGTATTTT. The chain recombines TRBV7-9 with TRBJ2-3, with 9 positions matching TRBD2. The germline V gene encodes CDR1 SEHNR and CDR2 FQNEAQ (reference sequence). The CDR3 sequence is 15 residues long.

This clonotype was seen only a few times. The chain uses TRBV4-2 and TRBJ2-1; TRBD1 is a possible D gene (5 bases). CDR3 size: 14 residues. V was clipped by 2 bases and J by 8 bases, with 13 bases between them. The V gene's germline CDR1 is LGHNA and CDR2 YNFKEQ. The CDR3 nucleotides are TGTGCCAGCAGCCAACAAGACAGTTTGGATGAGCAGTTCTTC. This codes for CASSQQDSLDEQFF.

This clonotype was seen a few times. The chain is built from TRBV29-1 and TRBJ1-1; D perhaps matches TRBD1 (6 bases). V was pared by 1 base and J by 8 bases, with 11 bases between. The CDR3 extends over 12 amino acids. CDR1 is SQVTM and CDR2 is ANQGSEA in the germline V gene. The CDR3 nucleotides read TGCAGCGTTGAAGCCGTTGGGACAGAAGCTTTCTTT. It encodes CSVEAVGTEAFF.

CDR3 region: CASSQGDSHSGANVLTF. Here the CDR3 DNA reads TGTGCCAGCAGCCAGGGGGACAGCCACTCTGGGGCCAACGTCCTGACTTTC. This chain joins TRBV3-1 and TRBJ2-6; 7 bases agree with TRBD1. This CDR3 spans 17 amino acids. V dropped 3 bases and J dropped 0; count of bases not matched to a gene: 5. CDR1 LGHDT and CDR2 YNNKEL come from the germline V gene (reference sequence).

The chain has TRBV5-6 and TRBJ2-1, with TRBD1 matching 10 bases. Germline lookup yields CDR1 SGHDT and CDR2 YYEEEE. This CDR3 spans 18 amino acids. V lost 0 bases to trimming and J lost 4 bases; unmatched junction nucleotides: 10. As DNA, the CDR3 is TGTGCCAGCAGCTTGGACAGACAGGGGGCACGGGGGTACAATGAGCAGTTCTTC. This encodes CASSLDRQGARGYNEQFF.

As for this clonotype: Just one base apart from a much larger clone, this may be a read error. This rearrangement joins TRBV6-4 to TRBJ2-1, with D tentatively TRBD2 (5 bases). Germline V gene sequence: CDR1 MRHNA, CDR2 SNTAGT. The CDR3 is 15 residues long. CDR3 sequence: CASSEGEGSYDEQFF. DNA for the CDR3: TGTGCCAGCAGTGAGGGTGAGGGTAGCTACGATGAGCAGTTCTTC.

The chain combines TRBV3-1 with TRBJ2-2; D remains ambiguous. This CDR3 contains 14 residues. Germline V gene data show CDR1 as LGHDT and CDR2 as YNNKEL (reference sequence). V was cut by 6 bases and J by 4 bases, with 12 bases left in between. The CDR3: CASRLNGGTGELFF. CDR3 in DNA: TGTGCCAGCAGGCTCAATGGCGGCACCGGGGAGCTGTTTTTT.

The V call is TRBV5-6, the J call TRBJ2-1; D uncertain. V dropped 5 bases and J dropped 5 bases, with 11 bases sitting between them. Germline V CDR1 and CDR2: SGHDT, YYEEEE. The CDR3 runs 13 residues. The CDR3 reads CASRGAWNNEQFF. DNA of the CDR3: TGTGCCAGCAGGGGTGCCTGGAACAATGAGCAGTTCTTC.

This clonotype came up once. The junction departs from germline at one end; a sequencing error may be responsible. This chain joins TRBV9 and TRBJ1-5; possibly TRBD1 for D (5 bases). CDR1 is SGDLS and CDR2 is YYNGEE in the germline V gene. The CDR3 covers 15 residues. In DNA, the CDR3 is TGTGCCGGCAGCGACGGGACGGGGGGCAATCAGCCCCAGCATTTT. This gives the protein CAGSDGTGGNQPQHF.

This clonotype has more than one count but fewer than ten. This chain links TRBV7-9 with TRBJ1-2; no firm D call. The CDR3 spans 13 residues. Germline values: CDR1 SEHNR, CDR2 FQNEAQ (reference sequence). The V end was cut by 5 bases, the J end by 4 bases, with 11 bases between. CDR3 region: CASSRGYTYGYTF. The CDR3 coding sequence is TGTGCCAGCAGCCGAGGGTACACCTATGGCTACACCTTC. The full variable domain, completed using reference TRBV7-9 and TRBJ1-2, is DTGVSQNPRHKITKRGQNVTFRCDPISEHNRLYWYRQTLGQGPEFLTYFQNEAQLEKSRLLSDRFSAERPKGSFSTLEIQRTEQGDSAMYLCASSRGYTYGYTFGSGTRLTVV.

The chain has TRBV9 and TRBJ2-3, with D perhaps TRBD2 (6 bases). The V gene's germline CDR1 is SGDLS and CDR2 YYNGEE. The CDR3 covers 14 residues. The ends were cut back, 5 bases at V and 1 base at J, with 11 bases in the middle. CDR3 region: CASREGRGTDTQYF. CDR3 DNA sequence: TGTGCCAGCAGGGAGGGGCGGGGCACAGATACGCAGTATTTT.

The chain couples TRBV18 to TRBJ2-5, with D hard to call. This CDR3 comprises 13 residues. V was clipped by 4 bases and J by 5 bases, with 11 bases between them. Germline V lookup: CDR1 KGHSH, CDR2 LQKENI. The CDR3 DNA sequence: TGTGCCAGCTCACGGGGTGCTTCGGAGACCCAGTACTTC. Its translation is CASSRGASETQYF.

DNA for the CDR3: TGTGCCAGCAAGGAACAGGGAAACAATCAGCCCCAGCATTTT. Translation: CASKEQGNNQPQHF. V usage is TRBV7-2 and J usage is TRBJ1-5, with D maybe TRBD1 (6 bases). The germline gives CDR1 SGHTA, CDR2 FQGNSA. Trimming cost V 7 bases and J 3 bases, with 13 bases left between them. CDR3 length: 14 amino acids.

This clonotype was counted between two and nine times. The CDR3 DNA sequence: TGTGCCAGCAGCTTAGATGGTCGGGGCTGGGATACGCAGTATTTT. It is translated as CASSLDGRGWDTQYF. The chain is built from TRBV7-2 and TRBJ2-3; TRBD1 or TRBD2 may be the D gene (5 bases each). This CDR3 has 15 amino acids. Trimming left V 1 base short and J 6 bases short, with 14 bases between. CDR1 and CDR2 (germline): SGHTA, FQGNSA.

This chain connects TRBV7-9 to TRBJ1-1, with no clear D. The CDR3 runs to 14 residues. V was pared by 1 base and J by 1 base, with 7 bases between. Germline V gene lookup returns CDR1 SEHNR and CDR2 FQNEAQ (reference sequence). As DNA, the CDR3 is TGTGCCAGCAGCTTAGAATGGGGGAACACTGAAGCTTTCTTT. Translation: CASSLEWGNTEAFF.

The rearrangement joins TRBV15 to TRBJ2-6; 7 bases are shared with TRBD2. The ends lost 3 bases at V and 4 bases at J; junction bases unmatched: 3. There are 15 residues in the CDR3. The V gene's germline CDR1 is LNHNV and CDR2 YYDKDF (reference sequence). As DNA, the CDR3 is TGTGCCACCAGCAGGGGGGGGGAAGGGGCCAACGTCCTGACTTTC. Its translation is CATSRGGEGANVLTF.

This rearrangement joins TRBV24-1 to TRBJ2-1, with 13 positions matching TRBD2. This CDR3 spans 19 amino acids. Germline V gives CDR1 KGHDR, CDR2 SFDVKD. Trimming at V came to 6 bases and at J to 5 bases, leaving 15 bases not matched to a gene. Written as DNA, the CDR3 is TGTGCCACCAGTCGTAGTGGCCGAAGGACTAGCGGGGGCCACAATGAGCAGTTCTTC. Translated: CATSRSGRRTSGGHNEQFF.

This clonotype was counted between two and nine times. The chain carries TRBV20-1 and TRBJ2-3; D not resolved. Trimming removed 6 bases from V and 3 bases from J, with 22 bases in between. This CDR3 spans 16 amino acids. Germline V lookup: CDR1 DFQATT, CDR2 SNEGSKA (reference sequence). CDR3 region: CSAPDCERHSTDTQYF. CDR3 nucleotides: TGCAGTGCCCCGGATTGTGAGCGCCACTCTACAGATACGCAGTATTTT.

V usage is TRBV10-3 and J usage is TRBJ1-5; weak D call: TRBD1 (6 bases). This CDR3 is 14 amino acids long. Per germline, CDR1 ENHRY and CDR2 SYGVKD. V was shortened by 5 bases and J by 7 bases, with 15 bases between the two germline ends. This CDR3 is CAISPGQQGQPQHF. Here the CDR3 DNA reads TGTGCCATCAGTCCGGGACAACAGGGACAGCCCCAGCATTTT.

This clonotype was seen a few times. This chain connects TRBV3-1 to TRBJ1-2, with D perhaps TRBD1 (5 bases). Germline lookup yields CDR1 LGHDT and CDR2 YNNKEL (reference sequence). The CDR3 runs 13 residues. The V and J ends lost 2 bases and 5 bases respectively, with 9 bases between them. CDR3: CASSQLGEYGYTF. CDR3 nucleotides: TGTGCCAGCAGCCAACTGGGGGAGTATGGCTACACCTTC.

The chain carries TRBV10-3 and TRBJ1-2, with 12 bases lining up with TRBD1. The V segment lost 11 bases and the J segment 7 bases; nucleotides outside the gene matches: 11. From germline, CDR1 is ENHRY and CDR2 SYGVKD. The length of the CDR3 is 14 residues. The CDR3 DNA reads as TGTGCCTCAAGCGATGGGACAGGGGGCTCTGGCTACACCTTC. Its translation: CASSDGTGGSGYTF.

This chain joins TRBV15 and TRBJ2-7, with D possibly called TRBD1 or TRBD2 (5 bases each). V was shortened by 5 bases and J by 2 bases, with 13 bases between the two germline ends. The V gene's germline CDR1 is LNHNV and CDR2 YYDKDF (reference sequence). The length of the CDR3 is 14 residues. For the CDR3, the DNA is TGTGCCACCAGCTTCGGGACGGTCCCCTACGAGCAGTACTTC. Its protein is CATSFGTVPYEQYF.

This sequence joins TRBV20-1 and TRBJ1-2; D possibly corresponds to TRBD1 (6 bases). The CDR3 is 13 residues long. Trimming took 3 bases from V and 6 from J, leaving 14 bases between them. Per germline, CDR1 DFQATT and CDR2 SNEGSKA (reference sequence). The CDR3 nucleotides read TGCAGTGCTAGGGTACCTGGGGGGCATGGCTACACCTTC. Translated, it gives CSARVPGGHGYTF.